This T cell receptor (beta chain) was retrieved from a study of blood T cell repertoires in COVID-19 (dated by TCRdb to the early 2020s). For context, the study as a whole: Collaborator samples came from the United States, Italy and Spain and covered acute and convalescent phases of COVID-19. The material from the prospective study consisted of cDNA or gDNA derived from T cells, B-cell-depleted T cells, or PBMCs. Subjects who had been exposed to COVID-19, were actively infected with it, or had recovered from it provided the deeply sampled blood TCRbeta repertoires that made up the dataset. The repertoires were released in a freely available public database meant as a resource for research on the immune response to SARS-CoV-2. The samples were drawn from two sources: the first 160 participants of the ongoing ImmuneRACE study, and 950 to 1,500 subjects contributed by 6 global collaborators. The sample metadata nearly always contained a de-identified subject ID, COVID-19 status, age in years and sex. HLA class I and class II types, where available, came from metadata supplied by the sample provider rather than from assay-based typing. The investigation overall reported the following: Clinical and demographic metadata were provided uncurated, with the amount varying by source and participant.

A word on this clone: No antigen is known for it. Per-nucleotide qualities are absent, and no much larger clonotype sits a single base away.

The germline V gene provides CDR1 KGHSH and CDR2 LQKENI. The CDR3 measures 16 amino acids from cysteine to phenylalanine. Just the 48-base CDR3 DNA is kept, in frame starting at base 1. For this chain, trimming is 6 bases at the V end and 3 bases at the J end, and the number of junction bases without a gene match is 9. Participants in the prospective study were aged roughly 18 to 95 years, lived in some 24 United States geographic areas, and enrolled through a virtual design. In the prospective study, participants were assigned to cohorts based on the clinical history participants reported in a screening survey and a study questionnaire. A participant counted as exposed if, within 2 weeks of entering the study, that participant had been in contact with someone who had a PCR-confirmed or clinician-diagnosed COVID-19 case. Mobile phlebotomists in the prospective study collected whole blood, serum and a nasopharyngeal or oropharyngeal swab from every participant. Participants in the prospective study had the option to provide additional blood draws and questionnaires over a 2-month period. Blood samples from the prospective study were shipped frozen or at room temperature prior to DNA extraction.

The immunoSEQ Assay, a bias-controlled multiplex PCR, was used to amplify TCRbeta CDR3 regions from genomic DNA. Turning to the authors' computational methods: The number of nucleated cells in each sample was estimated from the amplification of reference gene primers within the assay. To quantify the absolute abundance of each unique TCRbeta CDR3 rearrangement, sequence reads were collapsed and filtered. Productive Simpson clonality was computed per sample as the square root of Simpson's diversity index over productive rearrangements. TCRdb stores this immuneACCESS table with in-frame sequences only. Part of the clones is absent; in the studies checked, under half of the shortfall reflects unresolved V genes, and no reason is known for the rest. V, J and clone size were drawn from that table, and D and trimming were deduced from the DNA. The sample yields fewer than 400,000 clones; roughly 85% were counted once. Approximately 1.9% of the sample lies in the top ten.

Sequenced input: PBMCs or T cells enriched from blood (not recorded which). The sequence links TRBV18 to TRBJ1-4; 8 central bases correspond to TRBD1. This TCR came from a woman aged 30 to 39 who had been exposed to COVID-19. In nucleotides, the sequence is TGTGCCAGCTCTACGTCAGGGGGCACAGCTAATGAAAAACTGTTTTTT. Protein translation: CASSTSGGTANEKLFF. Supplemented by the reference TRBV18 and TRBJ1-4 proteins around the CDR3, the complete variable domain is NAGVMQNPRHLVRRRGQEARLRCSPMKGHSHVYWYRQLPEEGLKFMVYLQKENIIDESGMPKERFSAEFPKEGPSILRIQQVVRGDSAAYFCASSTSGGTANEKLFFGSGTQLSVL.